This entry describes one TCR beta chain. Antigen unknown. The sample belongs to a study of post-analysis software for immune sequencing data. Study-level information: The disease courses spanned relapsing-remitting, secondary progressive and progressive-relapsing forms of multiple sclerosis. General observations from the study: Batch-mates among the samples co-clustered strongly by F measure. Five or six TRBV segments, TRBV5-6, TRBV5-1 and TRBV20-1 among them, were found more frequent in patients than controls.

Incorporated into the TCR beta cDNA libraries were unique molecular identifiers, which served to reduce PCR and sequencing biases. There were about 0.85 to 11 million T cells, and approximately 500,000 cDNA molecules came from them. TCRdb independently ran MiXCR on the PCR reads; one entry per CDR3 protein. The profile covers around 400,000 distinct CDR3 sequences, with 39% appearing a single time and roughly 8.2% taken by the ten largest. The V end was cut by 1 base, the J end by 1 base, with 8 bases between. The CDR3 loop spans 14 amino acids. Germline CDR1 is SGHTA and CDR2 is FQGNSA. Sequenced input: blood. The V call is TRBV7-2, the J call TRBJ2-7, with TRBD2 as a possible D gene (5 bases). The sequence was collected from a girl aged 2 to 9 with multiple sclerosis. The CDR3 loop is CASSLDGESYEQYF. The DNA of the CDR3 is TGTGCCAGCAGCTTAGACGGGGAGTCCTACGAGCAGTACTTC.